The present entry profiles one T cell receptor (beta chain) with its context. Antigen specificity is unknown. Method: immunoSEQ multiplex PCR; TCRdb's copy keeps in-frame clones and lacks some. The sample holds about 160,000 clones, nearly 90% seen once. There are 18 residues in the CDR3. Germline V lookup: CDR1 SEHNR, CDR2 FQNEAQ (reference sequence). Between the trimmed V and J ends, which lost 4 bases and 4 bases, there was a span of 24 bases. The sample comes from a study of cytomegalovirus exposure and HLA in healthy donors. At the level of the study: The 120 or so validation repertoires used a platform that matched the one used for the 550 to 800 first-cohort repertoires, as a later analysis reported.

General study points: The study designated around 150 TCR beta chains cytomegalovirus-associated. In vitro, a few CMV-associated chains proved specific for CMV antigens.

J is TRBJ2-3 and V is TRBV7-9; no clear D gene. The material sequenced was PBMCs. The receptor was derived from a man younger than 35 in good health and CMV-seropositive. The CDR3, as DNA: TGTGCCAGCAGCTCTATCCCCACGACTTCTCGATCTGCAGATACGCAGTATTTT. It is translated as CASSSIPTTSRSADTQYF. Based on the CDR3 plus reference TRBV7-9 and TRBJ2-3, the full variable domain is DTGVSQNPRHKITKRGQNVTFRCDPISEHNRLYWYRQTLGQGPEFLTYFQNEAQLEKSRLLSDRFSAERPKGSFSTLEIQRTEQGDSAMYLCASSSIPTTSRSADTQYFGPGTRLTVL.